This paragraph reports one TCR beta chain. Antigen: not known. Data came from immunoSEQ multiplex PCR; TCRdb stores just in-frame clones and leaves some out. The table lists around 130,000 clones, 90% of them singletons. Each patient with chemo-refractory metastatic non-small-cell lung cancer was treated with focal radiation plus CTLA-4 blockade using ipilimumab. The data belong to a study of radiotherapy plus CTLA-4 blockade in lung cancer. Findings and caveats of the study: Blood saw expansion of tumor-derived TCR clones after radiotherapy plus ipilimumab.

Trimming shortened V by 0 bases and J by 1 base, and 10 bases separated the two germline ends. CDR1 is SGHDN, CDR2 FVKESK, per germline. CDR3 length: 16 amino acids. This clonotype was obtained from a human donor with non-small cell lung cancer that progressed on radiotherapy plus ipilimumab. The V call is TRBV14, the J call TRBJ1-3, with D uncertain. The material was peripheral blood, obtained from a patient treated with radiotherapy plus ipilimumab. DNA for the CDR3: TGTGCCAGCAGCCAAGATTTGAGGGCTTCTGGAAACACCATATATTTT. Amino acids: CASSQDLRASGNTIYF.